The present entry profiles one TCR beta chain with its context. The multiple sclerosis control group consisted of treatment-naive patients whose relapsing-remitting disease, which was either stable or active, fulfilled revised McDonald criteria. The V gene's germline CDR1 is SGHRS and CDR2 YFSETQ. V lost 3 bases to trimming and J lost 3 bases; unmatched junction nucleotides: 7. This CDR3 comprises 16 residues. Random hexamers primed reverse transcription of about 0.45 to 1 ug RNA. Across 54 Vbeta and 13 Jbeta, TCR beta CDR3 was amplified with immunoSEQ multiplex PCR. TCRdb fed the immunoSEQ multiplex PCR reads into MiXCR, producing one record per CDR3 protein. The data show roughly 170,000 distinct CDR3 sequences, with 90% to 95% seen just once and over 0.08% held by the top ten. The data are from a study of CD8 T cells in Susac syndrome.

V is TRBV5-1 and J is TRBJ2-1, with 9 bases lining up with TRBD1. This receptor was taken from a human donor with multiple sclerosis. Sequencing was performed on CD4+ T cells from PBMCs. The CDR3 loop is CASSSRRQGVYNEQFF. CDR3 nucleotide sequence: TGCGCCAGCAGCTCGCGCCGACAGGGGGTCTACAATGAGCAGTTCTTC.